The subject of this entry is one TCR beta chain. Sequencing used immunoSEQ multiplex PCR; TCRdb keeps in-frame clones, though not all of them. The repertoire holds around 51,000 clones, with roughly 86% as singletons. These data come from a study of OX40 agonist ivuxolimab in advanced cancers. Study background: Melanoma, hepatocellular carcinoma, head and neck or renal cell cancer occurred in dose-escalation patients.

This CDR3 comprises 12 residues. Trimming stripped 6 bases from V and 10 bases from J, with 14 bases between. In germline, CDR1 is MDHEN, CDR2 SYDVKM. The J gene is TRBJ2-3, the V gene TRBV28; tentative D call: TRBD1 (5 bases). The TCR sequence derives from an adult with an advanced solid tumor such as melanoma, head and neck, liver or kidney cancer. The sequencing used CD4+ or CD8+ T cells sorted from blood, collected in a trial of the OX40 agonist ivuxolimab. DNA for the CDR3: TGTGCCAGCAGCCCAGATGGGGCGGCGCAGTATTTT. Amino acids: CASSPDGAAQYF.